Listed below are T cell receptor beta chains from one sample, sequenced in a study of shared clonotypes between healthy human individuals. Only in-frame clones appear in the TCRdb table, and some are missing; sequencing was by immunoSEQ multiplex PCR. The table shows roughly 2.1 million clones, with 93% occurring only once. Sequencing was carried out using naive CD8+ T cells from PBMCs. The source is a man between 18 and 29 years old in good health. Some clones in this sample may be carry-over from other donors' samples. CDR3s include the opening cysteine and the closing phenylalanine or tryptophan. A D gene is named only where the DNA matches it firmly. Not all rows give a size; the values are once, few, many and, for expanded clones, a class.

d_call j_call v_call clone_size cdr3_aa cdr3_nt
NA TRBJ2-1 TRBV5-1 NA CASSLGRATTDNEQFF TGCGCCAGCAGCTTGGGGCGGGCCACGACCGACAATGAGCAGTTCTTC
TRBD1 TRBJ2-2 TRBV29-1 once CSVIGDRGSVGELFF TGCAGCGTTATTGGGGACAGGGGGTCTGTTGGGGAGCTGTTTTTT
TRBD1 TRBJ2-1 TRBV15 NA CATSRGWGQPHNEQFF TGTGCCACCAGCAGGGGTTGGGGACAGCCCCACAATGAGCAGTTCTTC
NA TRBJ2-7 TRBV4-3 NA CASSQYDRTPSSEQYF TGCGCCAGCAGCCAGTACGACAGGACCCCGTCCTCCGAGCAGTACTTC
NA TRBJ2-7 TRBV4-3 NA CASSQERDNSYEQYF TGCGCCAGCAGCCAAGAACGGGACAACTCCTACGAGCAGTACTTC
NA TRBJ1-2 TRBV29-1 few CSVTGYHNYGYTF TGCAGCGTTACAGGGTATCACAACTATGGCTACACCTTC
NA TRBJ2-5 TRBV7-2 NA CASSAQGYAVETQYF TGTGCCAGCAGCGCACAGGGCTATGCCGTTGAGACCCAGTACTTC
TRBD1 TRBJ2-7 TRBV7-9 NA CASSPRQGWLEQYF TGTGCCAGCAGCCCGAGACAGGGCTGGCTCGAGCAGTACTTC
TRBD1 TRBJ2-5 TRBV9 NA CASSTPGQGAGETQYF TGTGCCAGCAGCACCCCGGGACAGGGGGCTGGGGAGACCCAGTACTTC
NA TRBJ1-1 TRBV28 once CATSGTERSGKGAFF TGTGCCACCAGTGGGACCGAACGGTCGGGAAAGGGGGCTTTCTTT
TRBD1 TRBJ2-7 TRBV18 NA CASSPRTGIPYEQYF TGTGCCAGCTCACCTAGGACAGGCATTCCCTACGAGCAGTACTTC
NA TRBJ1-4 TRBV11-2 once CASSPETAATNEKLFF TGTGCCAGCAGTCCTGAGACAGCAGCAACTAATGAAAAACTGTTTTTT
TRBD1 TRBJ2-7 TRBV6-1 NA CASSGRDSYEQYF TGTGCCAGCAGTGGCCGGGACAGCTACGAGCAGTACTTC
TRBD1 TRBJ1-2 TRBV4-3 NA CASSQDRGQNYGYTF TGCGCCAGCAGCCAAGATAGGGGACAGAACTATGGCTACACCTTC
NA TRBJ1-1 TRBV27 NA CASSLHTRGGTEAFF TGTGCCAGCAGTCTACATACCAGGGGTGGCACTGAAGCTTTCTTT
NA TRBJ2-7 TRBV2 NA CASGTYEQYF TGTGCCAGTGGGACCTACGAGCAGTACTTC
TRBD2 TRBJ2-1 TRBV14 NA CASRPTGLAGSNEQFF TGTGCCAGCAGGCCTACTGGACTAGCGGGATCCAATGAGCAGTTCTTC
TRBD2 TRBJ2-1 TRBV5-1 NA CASSLEPGLANEQFF TGCGCCAGCAGCTTGGAGCCAGGACTAGCGAATGAGCAGTTCTTC